Listed below are T cell receptor beta chains from one sample, sequenced in a study of blood T cell repertoires in COVID-19. Some clones are missing from TCRdb's copy, which holds only in-frame ones; the method was immunoSEQ multiplex PCR. The repertoire has 300,000 to 400,000 clones, about nine tenths of them found once; the top ten carry less than 3%. Sequencing was performed on peripheral blood. These receptors all stem from a woman in her twenties or thirties with COVID-19, enrolled during active disease. Both conserved end residues are part of each CDR3.

v_call cdr3_aa
TRBV9 CASSFGQGTEAFF
TRBV6-5 CASRPSSSNQPQHF
TRBV30 CAWSVGTAMNTGELFF
TRBV27 CASSPGQFHEQYF
TRBV7-9 CASSPSTTGNTIYF
TRBV10-3 CAISESREGLAETQYF
TRBV28 CASSFTGITGELFF
TRBV9 CASSVLLAGGPDEQFF
TRBV7-8 CASSLEGSGRGNEQFF
TRBV24-1 CATSDSPGYEQYF
TRBV3-1/TRBV3-2 CASSYGTGSGEQYF
TRBV27 CASSTSGGTSTDTQYF
TRBV10-2 CASSESSFRGVWSTQYF
TRBV18 CASSPPMEGQAFF
TRBV18 CASSLREFTDTQYF
TRBV5-1 CASSFELSSYEQYF
TRBV28 CASRTRDRGTQPQHF
TRBV19 CASVRTGGQFYGYTF
TRBV5-1 CASSLGQGLYGYTF
TRBV5-1 CASSVGQGADGYTF
TRBV6-5 CASSYSGGGETQYF
TRBV5-1 CASSLVGDSSTDTQYF
TRBV4-1 CASSPADRVKPQHF
TRBV5-1 CASSIRQLNYGYTF
TRBV28 CASSPGWETQYF
TRBV12-5 CASGLVLSGQTNTEAFF
TRBV19 CASSMAGTEGEKLFF
TRBV14 CASSPRDFPYEQYF
TRBV5-8 CASSLRTGGSSAYGYTF
TRBV28 CASSLYRQGSDEQYF
TRBV7-8 CASSLRLAGEETQYF
TRBV2 CASSRDRGTETQYF
TRBV7-2 CASSLAGLSYNEQFF
TRBV27 CASSPGFGTGNQPQHF
TRBV12-3/TRBV12-4 CASTANYVGQYF
TRBV5-8 CASITGRGTGLSGANVLTF
TRBV10-1 CASSAGNRAYTEAFF
TRBV18 CASSPPAGATGNTIYF
TRBV27 CASSDSGGYTGELFF
TRBV28 CASSTTGGVLYYGYTF
TRBV3-1/TRBV3-2 CASSQVSPGKAFF
TRBV6-6 CASSSWTSGVYEQYF
TRBV7-2 CASSPGVDASSYGYTF
TRBV27 CASRTGEFSYEQYF
TRBV30 CAWSVPPLDREFF
TRBV7-9 CASSATGTAYEQYF
TRBV19 CASSMKGRGNEQYF
TRBV28 CASIPDFGFRNQPQHF
TRBV5-6 CASSFGPLSSGNTIYF
TRBV9 CASSVVRDITNTEAFF
TRBV5-1 CASSLGGTPYNEQFF
TRBV5-1 CASSQTRQGYGYTF
TRBV5-4 CASSSHEGVRVDNEQFF
TRBV28 CASSGGRRNYGYTF
TRBV28 CASSLGTSGRGTDTQYF
TRBV27 CASSEIAVTYNEQFF
TRBV2 CASSAQGNGYTF
TRBV5-1 CASRESVDSYNSPLHF
TRBV27 CASSPPGRGGSVYEQFF